This T cell receptor (beta chain) came from a study of OX40 agonist ivuxolimab in advanced cancers. Background on the study: At doses from 0.01 to 10 mg/kg, patients were given intravenous ivuxolimab every 2 weeks. Age averaged around 60 years (range roughly 23 to 79), and about 86% were male.

Profiled with immunoSEQ multiplex PCR; TCRdb holds only in-frame clones, not every one. The sample holds 76,000 or so clones, approximately 85% seen once. Details on this clone: The target antigen is unknown.

Broader study findings: Compared with CD4+, CD8+ T cells on average had more expanded clones.

CDR1 and CDR2 (germline): SGHKS, YYEKEE (reference sequence). Deletions cut 4 bases from V and 6 bases from J, with 12 bases between. This CDR3 is 13 amino acids long. Sample: CD4+ or CD8+ T cells sorted from blood, taken in a trial of the OX40 agonist ivuxolimab. The sequence was obtained from an adult with an advanced solid tumor such as melanoma, head and neck, liver or kidney cancer. This chain connects TRBV5-5 to TRBJ2-3; D is uncertain. CDR3 sequence: CASSPTVPDTQYF. CDR3 in DNA: TGTGCCAGCAGCCCGACGGTCCCCGATACGCAGTATTTT.